Listed here is a single TCR beta chain. Its target is unknown. Assay used: immunoSEQ multiplex PCR; TCRdb lists only in-frame clones, some missing. The repertoire consists of about 1 million clones, with around 82% occurring once and the leading ten covering under 0.65%. The data derive from a study of shared clonotypes between healthy human individuals. Whole-study findings and limits: The generation probabilities recorded for non-shared clonotypes fell below those of clonotypes shared by all four donors. Rarefaction showed that sequencing of sorted subsets was incomplete (despite large depth).

This CDR3 contains 15 residues. The V and J ends lost 1 base and 6 bases, in that order; junction bases with no gene match: 6. From germline, CDR1 is SGHTA and CDR2 FQGNSA. This TCR was recovered from a man aged 18 to 30 in good health. Some clones in this sample may be carry-over from other donors' samples. Sequenced sample: memory CD4+ T cells from PBMCs. Subset: CD45RA-negative fraction. V gene TRBV7-2 combines with J gene TRBJ1-2, with TRBD1 matching 9 bases. In DNA form, the CDR3 reads TGTGCCAGCAGCTTAGTGGGACAGGGTTGGGATGGCTACACCTTC. It is translated as CASSLVGQGWDGYTF.